This T cell receptor (beta chain) was captured by sequencing in a study of blood T cell repertoires in COVID-19. Overall study context: From T cells, B-cell-depleted T cells, or PBMCs came the material, which was cDNA or gDNA.

The ends lost 4 bases at V and 6 bases at J; junction bases unmatched: 9. In germline, CDR1 is SQVTM, CDR2 ANQGSEA. This CDR3 is built from 14 residues. Sequencing used immunoSEQ multiplex PCR; TCRdb keeps in-frame clones, though not all of them. The sample lists tens of thousands of clones, around 73% occurring once. The V gene is TRBV29-1, the J gene TRBJ2-5, with 9 bases fitting TRBD1. The sequenced sample consisted of peripheral blood. The sequence was obtained from a man of 80 years or more with acute or convalescent COVID-19. CDR3: CSVAKQGAVKTQYF. Here the CDR3 DNA reads TGCAGCGTTGCCAAACAGGGGGCGGTGAAGACCCAGTACTTC.